This TCR beta chain originates from a study of blood T cell repertoires in COVID-19. As for the study in general: Specimens from acute and convalescent COVID-19 originated in the United States, Italy and Spain.

Original processing notes: Estimation of nucleated cell counts was performed using reference gene primer amplification. Assay used: immunoSEQ multiplex PCR; TCRdb lists only in-frame clones, some missing. The V and J calls and the clone size are those of that table, but D and trimming were determined from the DNA. Of approximately 220,000 clones listed, roughly 85% are singletons. Individuals aged roughly 18 to 90 years were recruited from 24 US areas. Cohort allocation depended upon clinical history that participants reported. After removal of 4 bases from V and 3 bases from J, the junction contained 9 bases not matched to a gene. The germline V gene encodes CDR1 SGHAT and CDR2 FQNNGV. CDR3 length: 15 amino acids.

The chain couples TRBV11-2 to TRBJ2-7; 7 positions match TRBD2. Sequenced sample: PBMCs or T cells enriched from blood (not recorded which). The clonotype originates from a woman in her fifties or sixties who had been exposed to COVID-19. In DNA, the CDR3 is TGTGCCAGCAGCTCTGGGACGGGACTATACTACGAGCAGTACTTC. Its protein is CASSSGTGLYYEQYF.